Reported below is one T cell receptor beta chain. What it binds is unknown. This entry is derived from a study of vaccination effects on CD4 cells after COVID-19. The germline V gene encodes CDR1 SGHRS and CDR2 YFSETQ. The CDR3 totals 15 residues. V lost 3 bases and J lost 1; bases outside the gene matches: 2. With the ViraFEST assay, the study expanded antigen-specific CD4+ T cells using viral peptide pools, then sequenced them. Following a roughly ten-day culture, CD4+ T cells were purified. Negative nucleocapsid antibody tests before and after vaccination confirmed no previous SARS-CoV-2 infection. A density of about 1.8 million PBMC per well was used; these cells were cultured with 10 IU/ml IL-2 and 10 ug/ml peptides. Findings and caveats of the study: Marked clonal contraction was seen late after vaccination (in both infection- and vaccine-induced clones). Cross-reaction with common cold coronaviruses was seen in only 1 of 255 vaccine-induced clones from healthy vaccinees.

The protocol was immunoSEQ multiplex PCR, while the TCRdb copy is restricted to in-frame clones and leaves out a portion. The repertoire holds tens of thousands of clones, just under 75% seen once, with roughly 3.5% in the top ten. The TCR comes from a human donor who received a COVID-19 vaccine. V is TRBV5-1 and J is TRBJ2-3; the match to TRBD2 covers 10 bases. The sample here was CD4+ T cells from PBMCs cultured with SARS-CoV-2 spike peptides, taken before COVID-19 vaccination. CDR3 sequence: CASSSLAGGTDTQYF. The DNA of the CDR3 is TGCGCCAGCAGCTCCCTAGCGGGGGGCACAGATACGCAGTATTTT.